This T cell receptor beta chain was recovered during a study of naive and memory T cell subsets. Study-wide results and caveats: From naive to CM, EM and EMRA, diversity decreased and Gini increased.

The CDR3 is 16 residues long. Germline V gene data show CDR1 as ENHRY and CDR2 as SYGVKD. V shed 2 bases and J shed 3 bases, with 15 bases lying between them. An equimolar mix of two oligonucleotides served as the beta constant-region primer for TRBC1 and TRBC2. Four rounds of PCR amplified the ligated cDNA using nested alpha and beta constant-region primers plus SP2. TCRdb used MiXCR to reprocess the UMI-ligation and nested PCR reads, holding one entry per CDR3 protein. Among 95,000 to 150,000 distinct CDR3 sequences listed, 36% were seen once. Separate alpha and beta amplification began at the second PCR step. With respect to this clonotype: Its antigen is unidentified.

The chain couples TRBV10-3 to TRBJ2-3; a weak D match, TRBD2 (6 bases). The sequenced sample consisted of central memory CD4+ T cells from blood. This TCR came from a human donor in good health. The CDR3 is CAISEGSGFGTDTQYF. The CDR3 DNA follows: TGTGCCATCAGTGAGGGGAGCGGGTTCGGTACAGATACGCAGTATTTT.